This T cell receptor beta chain appears in the sequencing data of a study of blood T cell repertoires in COVID-19. Study overall: Specimens from acute and convalescent COVID-19 originated in the United States, Italy and Spain. Sources were T cells, B-cell-depleted T cells, or PBMCs; the material itself was cDNA or gDNA.

In assigning cohorts, the study relied on participant-reported clinical history. Here immunoSEQ multiplex PCR was the method, and the copy in TCRdb shows in-frame clones only, minus some. The repertoire holds 350,000 to 550,000 clones, with more than 80% as singletons. The sample was PBMCs or T cells enriched from blood (not recorded which). The TCR sequence derives from a man aged 25 to 40 who had recovered from COVID-19.

The CDR3 is CASSIVGTPNTEAFF. Here the CDR3 DNA reads TGTGCCAGTAGTATAGTGGGGACACCGAACACTGAAGCTTTCTTT. V gene TRBV19 combines with J gene TRBJ1-1; TRBD1 might be the D (6 bases). Trimming shortened V by 1 base and J by 1 base, and 10 bases separated the two germline ends. This CDR3 spans 15 amino acids. The germline V gene encodes CDR1 LNHDA and CDR2 SQIVND (reference sequence).